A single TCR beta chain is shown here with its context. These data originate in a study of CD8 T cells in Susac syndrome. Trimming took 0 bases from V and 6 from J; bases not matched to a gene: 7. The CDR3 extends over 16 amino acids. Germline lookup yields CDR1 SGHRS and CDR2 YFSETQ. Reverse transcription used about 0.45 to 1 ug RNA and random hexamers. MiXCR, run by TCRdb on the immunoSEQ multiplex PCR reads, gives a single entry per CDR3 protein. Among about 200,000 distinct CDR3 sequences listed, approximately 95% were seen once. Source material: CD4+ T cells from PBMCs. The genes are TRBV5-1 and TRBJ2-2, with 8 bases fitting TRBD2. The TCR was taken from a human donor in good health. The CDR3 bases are TGCGCCAGCAGCTTGGCGAGCGGGAGAGGCCCCGGGGAGCTGTTTTTT. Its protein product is CASSLASGRGPGELFF. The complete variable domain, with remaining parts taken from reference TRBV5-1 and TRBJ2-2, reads KAGVTQTPRYLIKTRGQQVTLSCSPISGHRSVSWYQQTPGQGLQFLFEYFSETQRNKGNFPGRFSGRQFSNSRSEMNVSTLELGDSALYLCASSLASGRGPGELFFGEGSRLTVL.